This T cell receptor beta chain was captured in a study of blood T cell repertoires in COVID-19. About the study: Some COVID-19 samples were acute and others convalescent; all came from the United States, Italy and Spain.

In the authors' workflow: Scientists estimated how many nucleated cells there were by amplifying reference gene primers. Data came from immunoSEQ multiplex PCR; TCRdb stores just in-frame clones and leaves some out. D and trimming come from the DNA, and the V and J calls and clone size come from that table. The table includes some 150,000 clones, approximately 85% detected once. Seattle enrolled patients during active infection and tracked them longitudinally. CDR3 length equals 17 residues. Germline V gene sequence: CDR1 SGHTA, CDR2 FQGNSA. The V end was cut by 5 bases, the J end by 3 bases, with 19 bases between.

The sequencing sample was made of peripheral blood. This TCR was recovered from a woman aged 55 to 70 with COVID-19, enrolled during active disease. The chain combines TRBV7-2 with TRBJ1-4; tentatively, D is TRBD1 (6 bases). The CDR3 reads CASSPNIAGAPNEKLFF. The DNA for the CDR3 is TGTGCCAGCAGCCCAAACATCGCAGGGGCCCCTAATGAAAAACTGTTTTTT.